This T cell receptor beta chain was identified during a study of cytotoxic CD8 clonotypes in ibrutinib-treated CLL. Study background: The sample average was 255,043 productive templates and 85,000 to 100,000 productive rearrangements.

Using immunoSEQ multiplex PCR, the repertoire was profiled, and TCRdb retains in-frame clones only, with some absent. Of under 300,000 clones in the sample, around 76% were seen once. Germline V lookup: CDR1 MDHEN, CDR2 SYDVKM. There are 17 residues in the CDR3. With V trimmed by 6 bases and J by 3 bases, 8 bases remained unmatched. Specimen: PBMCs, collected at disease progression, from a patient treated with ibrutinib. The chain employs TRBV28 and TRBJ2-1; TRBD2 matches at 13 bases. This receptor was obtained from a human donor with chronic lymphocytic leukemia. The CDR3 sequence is CASRAGTSGIIYNEQFF. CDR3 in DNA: TGTGCCAGCAGAGCCGGGACTAGCGGGATTATCTACAATGAGCAGTTCTTC.